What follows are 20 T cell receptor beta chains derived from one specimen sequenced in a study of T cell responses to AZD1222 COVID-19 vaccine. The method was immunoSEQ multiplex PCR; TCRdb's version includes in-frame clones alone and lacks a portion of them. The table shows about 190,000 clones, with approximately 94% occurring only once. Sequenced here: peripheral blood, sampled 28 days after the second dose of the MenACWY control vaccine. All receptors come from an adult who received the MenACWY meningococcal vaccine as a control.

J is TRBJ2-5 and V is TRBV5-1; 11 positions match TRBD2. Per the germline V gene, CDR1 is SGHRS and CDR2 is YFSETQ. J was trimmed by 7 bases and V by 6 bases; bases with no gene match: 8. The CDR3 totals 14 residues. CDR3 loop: CASTVAGGSGTQYF. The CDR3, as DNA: TGCGCCAGCACCGTAGCGGGAGGGTCCGGGACCCAGTACTTC.

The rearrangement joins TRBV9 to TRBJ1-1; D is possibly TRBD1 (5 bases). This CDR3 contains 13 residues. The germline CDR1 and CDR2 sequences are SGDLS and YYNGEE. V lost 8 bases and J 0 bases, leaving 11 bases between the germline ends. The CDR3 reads CASHRIMNTEAFF. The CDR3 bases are TGTGCCAGTCACAGGATTATGAACACTGAAGCTTTCTTT.

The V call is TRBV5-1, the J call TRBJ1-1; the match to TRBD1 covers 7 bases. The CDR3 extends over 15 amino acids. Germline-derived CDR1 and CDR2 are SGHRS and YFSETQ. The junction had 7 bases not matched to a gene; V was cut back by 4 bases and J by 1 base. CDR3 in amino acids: CASSLDRAANTEAFF. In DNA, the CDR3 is TGCGCCAGCAGCCTAGACAGGGCGGCGAACACTGAAGCTTTCTTT.

CDR3 sequence: CASIKRLGSYEQYF. The CDR3 coding sequence is TGTGCCAGCATCAAAAGGTTGGGGTCCTACGAGCAGTACTTC. The chain recombines TRBV6-5 with TRBJ2-7; D not certain. Trimming shortened V by 7 bases and J by 1 base, and 14 bases separated the two germline ends. Germline CDR1 is MNHEY and CDR2 is SVGAGI. There are 14 residues in the CDR3.

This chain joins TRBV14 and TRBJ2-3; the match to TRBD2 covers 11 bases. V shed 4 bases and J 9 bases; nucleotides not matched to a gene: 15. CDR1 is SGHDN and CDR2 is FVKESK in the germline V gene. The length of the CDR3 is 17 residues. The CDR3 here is CASSLLTSGTPVRTQYF. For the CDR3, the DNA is TGTGCCAGCAGCCTTTTGACTAGCGGGACCCCCGTGCGGACGCAGTATTTT.

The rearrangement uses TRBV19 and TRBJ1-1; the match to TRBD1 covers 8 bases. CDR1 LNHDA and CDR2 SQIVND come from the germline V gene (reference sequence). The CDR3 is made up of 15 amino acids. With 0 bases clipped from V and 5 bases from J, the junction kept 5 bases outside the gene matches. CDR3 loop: CASSIEDRVGTEAFF. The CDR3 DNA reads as TGTGCCAGTAGTATAGAGGACAGGGTTGGGACTGAAGCTTTCTTT.

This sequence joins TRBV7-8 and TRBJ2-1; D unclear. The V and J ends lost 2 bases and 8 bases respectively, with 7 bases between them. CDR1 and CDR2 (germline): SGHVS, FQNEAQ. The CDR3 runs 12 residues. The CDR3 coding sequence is TGTGCCAGCAGCTTAAATTCCGATGAGCAGTTCTTC. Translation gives CASSLNSDEQFF.

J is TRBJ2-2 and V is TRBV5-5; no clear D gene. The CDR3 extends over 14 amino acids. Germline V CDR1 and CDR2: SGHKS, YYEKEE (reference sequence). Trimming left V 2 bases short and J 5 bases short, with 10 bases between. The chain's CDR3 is CASSLIDRTGELFF. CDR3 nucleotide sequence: TGTGCCAGCAGCTTAATAGATAGGACCGGGGAGCTGTTTTTT.

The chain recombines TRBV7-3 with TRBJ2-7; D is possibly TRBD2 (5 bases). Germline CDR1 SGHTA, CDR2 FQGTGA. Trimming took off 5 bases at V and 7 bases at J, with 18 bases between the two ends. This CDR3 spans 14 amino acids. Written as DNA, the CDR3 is TGTGCCAGCAGCCGGGGATCCACGAGAGGGGAGCAGTACTTC. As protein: CASSRGSTRGEQYF.

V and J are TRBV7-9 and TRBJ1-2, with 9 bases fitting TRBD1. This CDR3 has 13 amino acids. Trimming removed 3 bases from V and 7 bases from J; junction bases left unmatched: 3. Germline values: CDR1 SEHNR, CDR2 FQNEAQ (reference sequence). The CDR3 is CASSFGTGFGYTF. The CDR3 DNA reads TGTGCCAGCAGCTTCGGGACAGGGTTTGGCTACACCTTC.

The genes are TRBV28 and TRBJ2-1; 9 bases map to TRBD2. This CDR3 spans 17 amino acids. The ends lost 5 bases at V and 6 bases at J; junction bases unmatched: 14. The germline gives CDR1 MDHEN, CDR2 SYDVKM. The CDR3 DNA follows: TGTGCCAGCAGTCCCCCCCAGGGGGGACTAGCTGGCAATGAGCAGTTCTTC. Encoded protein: CASSPPQGGLAGNEQFF.

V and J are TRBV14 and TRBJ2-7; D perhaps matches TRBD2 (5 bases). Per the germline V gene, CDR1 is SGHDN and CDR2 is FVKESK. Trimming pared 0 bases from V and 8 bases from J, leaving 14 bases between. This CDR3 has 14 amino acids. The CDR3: CASSQEAVMGQQYF. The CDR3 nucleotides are TGTGCCAGCAGCCAAGAAGCGGTAATGGGCCAGCAGTACTTC.

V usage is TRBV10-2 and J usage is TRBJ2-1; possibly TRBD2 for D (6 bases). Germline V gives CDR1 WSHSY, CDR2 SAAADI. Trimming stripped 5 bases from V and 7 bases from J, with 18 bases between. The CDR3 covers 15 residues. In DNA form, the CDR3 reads TGCGCCAGCAGTCGGGACGGGGGTTCGTGGAATGAGCAGTTCTTC. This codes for CASSRDGGSWNEQFF.

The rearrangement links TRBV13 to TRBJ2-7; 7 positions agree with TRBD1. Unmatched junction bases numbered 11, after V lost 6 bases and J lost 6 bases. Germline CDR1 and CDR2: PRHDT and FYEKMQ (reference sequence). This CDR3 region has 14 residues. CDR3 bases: TGTGCCAGCAGTCCGGACAGGTTCGGACCCGAGCAGTACTTC. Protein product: CASSPDRFGPEQYF.

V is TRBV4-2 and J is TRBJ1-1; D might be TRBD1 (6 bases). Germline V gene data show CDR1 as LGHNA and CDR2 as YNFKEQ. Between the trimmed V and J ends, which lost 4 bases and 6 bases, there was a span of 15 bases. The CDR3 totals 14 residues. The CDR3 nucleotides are TGTGCCAGCAGCCCGGGGGGGCTAGTAGCTGAAGCTTTCTTT. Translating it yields CASSPGGLVAEAFF.

This CDR3 is CASSPMGEKQYF. The CDR3 DNA sequence: TGTGCCAGCAGCCCCATGGGCGAGAAGCAGTACTTC. The chain couples TRBV7-9 to TRBJ2-7; the D is unclear. CDR3 length: 12 residues. The germline V gene encodes CDR1 SEHNR and CDR2 FQNEAQ (reference sequence). V lost 5 bases and J 8 bases, leaving 13 bases between the germline ends.

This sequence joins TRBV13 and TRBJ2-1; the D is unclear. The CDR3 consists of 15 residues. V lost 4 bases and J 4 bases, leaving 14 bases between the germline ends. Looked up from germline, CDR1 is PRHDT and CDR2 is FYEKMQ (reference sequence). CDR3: CASSSTPLGYNEQFF. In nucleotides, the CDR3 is TGTGCCAGCAGCTCAACCCCCCTAGGTTACAATGAGCAGTTCTTC.

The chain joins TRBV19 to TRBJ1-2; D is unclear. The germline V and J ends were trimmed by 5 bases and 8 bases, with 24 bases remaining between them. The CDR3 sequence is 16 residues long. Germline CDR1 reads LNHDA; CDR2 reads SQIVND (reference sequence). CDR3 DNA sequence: TGTGCCAGTAGTGCCCCAGGTGTGTCGAATTCCCGGGGCTACACCTTC. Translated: CASSAPGVSNSRGYTF.

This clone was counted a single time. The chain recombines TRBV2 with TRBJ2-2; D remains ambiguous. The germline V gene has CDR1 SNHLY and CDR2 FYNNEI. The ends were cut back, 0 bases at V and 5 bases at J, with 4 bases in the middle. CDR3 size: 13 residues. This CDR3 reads CASSEARTGELFF. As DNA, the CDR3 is TGTGCCAGCAGTGAAGCCAGAACCGGGGAGCTGTTTTTT.

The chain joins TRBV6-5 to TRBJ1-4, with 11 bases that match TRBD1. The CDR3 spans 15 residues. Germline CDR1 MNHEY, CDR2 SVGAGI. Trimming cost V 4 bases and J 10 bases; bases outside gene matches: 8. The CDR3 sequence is CASSWTGTGGGKLFF. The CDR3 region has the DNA TGTGCCAGCAGTTGGACCGGGACAGGGGGTGGAAAACTGTTTTTT.